These 30 T cell receptor beta chains originate from one sample sequenced in a study of T cells in Graves' hyperthyroidism and ophthalmopathy. Amplified TCR beta CDR3 regions derived from RNA transcripts. Researchers ran a first-round RT-PCR on the TCR CDR3 using the HTBI primer set. TCRdb called the multiplex PCR reads again in MiXCR, with one record for every CDR3 protein. The sample includes approximately 350,000 distinct CDR3 sequences, about 15% seen only once; the top ten take about 20%. Sequenced material: blood. These receptors came from a woman in her sixties or seventies with Graves' ophthalmopathy.

This clonotype was picked up a small number of times. J is TRBJ2-1 and V is TRBV29-1; 9 positions match TRBD2. V was pared by 1 base and J by 9 bases, with 7 bases of the junction left unmatched. Germline V gives CDR1 SQVTM, CDR2 ANQGSEA. The CDR3 sequence is 14 residues long. CDR3 in amino acids: CSVEVLAGYIEQFF. CDR3 bases: TGCAGCGTTGAAGTCCTAGCGGGATATATTGAGCAGTTCTTC.

The sample holds a few counts of this clonotype. This clone may be a read error of a much larger clone one base away. The rearrangement joins TRBV7-9 to TRBJ1-5; D remains unclear. Germline V lookup: CDR1 SEHNR, CDR2 FQNEAQ (reference sequence). There are 13 residues in the CDR3. V was cut by 5 bases and J by 7 bases, with 12 bases left in between. The CDR3 is CASSLEPGQPQHF. CDR3 nucleotides: TGTGCCAGCAGCCTCGAGCCGGGGCAGCCCCAGCATTTT.

This clonotype turned up a few times. The chain carries TRBV24-1 and TRBJ2-3; 12 nucleotides match TRBD2. The trim removed 4 bases at V and 9 bases at J, leaving 10 bases unmatched. Per the germline V gene, CDR1 is KGHDR and CDR2 is SFDVKD. The length of the CDR3 is 16 residues. The CDR3 DNA is TGTGCCACCAGTGACCCTAGCGGGAGGGCCGGAGGGACGCAGTATTTT. This translates into CATSDPSGRAGGTQYF.

V is TRBV3-1 and J is TRBJ2-2; D perhaps matches TRBD1 (5 bases). The germline gives CDR1 LGHDT, CDR2 YNNKEL (reference sequence). This CDR3 is built from 14 residues. Trimming cost V 2 bases and J 6 bases, with 10 bases left between them. The CDR3, as DNA: TGTGCCAGCAGCCAATCCTCAGGGCCCGGGGAGCTGTTTTTT. Translating gives CASSQSSGPGELFF.

This clonotype was counted at least ten times. The V call is TRBV7-3, the J call TRBJ2-1, with no clear D. Per the germline V gene, CDR1 is SGHTA and CDR2 is FQGTGA. V was shortened by 5 bases and J by 6 bases, with 11 bases between the two germline ends. CDR3 length: 13 residues. CDR3 amino acids: CASSTLSFNEQFF. In DNA, the CDR3 is TGTGCCAGCAGCACGCTAAGCTTCAATGAGCAGTTCTTC. The variable domain in full, completed from reference TRBV7-3 and TRBJ2-1, reads GAGVSQTPSNKVTEKGKYVELRCDPISGHTALYWYRQSLGQGPEFLIYFQGTGAADDSGLPNDRFFAVRPEGSVSTLKIQRTERGDSAVYLCASSTLSFNEQFFGPGTRLTVL.

V gene TRBV5-1 combines with J gene TRBJ2-1; 12 bases line up with TRBD2. J lost 7 bases, V lost 2 bases, and 7 bases had no gene match. The germline CDR1 and CDR2 sequences are SGHRS and YFSETQ. The CDR3 spans 16 residues. In DNA, the CDR3 is TGCGCCAGCAGCTTCCTAGCGGGAGGGCCTGGGAATGAGCAGTTCTTC. This encodes CASSFLAGGPGNEQFF.

The rearrangement joins TRBV5-1 to TRBJ1-3; D not resolved. With 0 bases removed from V and 0 bases from J, the gap between germline ends came to 10 bases. The CDR3 loop spans 16 amino acids. Germline assignment: CDR1 SGHRS and CDR2 YFSETQ. CDR3 region: CASSLVPASSGNTIYF. As DNA, the CDR3 is TGCGCCAGCAGCTTGGTTCCTGCGAGCTCTGGAAACACCATATATTTT. Complete variable domain (other parts from reference TRBV5-1 and TRBJ1-3): KAGVTQTPRYLIKTRGQQVTLSCSPISGHRSVSWYQQTPGQGLQFLFEYFSETQRNKGNFPGRFSGRQFSNSRSEMNVSTLELGDSALYLCASSLVPASSGNTIYFGEGSWLTVV.

The rearrangement joins TRBV2 to TRBJ1-2; no clear D. This CDR3 comprises 13 residues. Trimming shortened V by 5 bases and J by 8 bases, and 15 bases separated the two germline ends. Germline loops: CDR1 SNHLY, CDR2 FYNNEI. CDR3 protein: CASSKIHGSGYTF. The CDR3 nucleotides read TGTGCCAGCAGTAAGATTCATGGATCCGGCTACACCTTC.

This clonotype was counted a few times. A much larger clone differs by one base, so this may be a read error. The chain couples TRBV28 to TRBJ2-5; 8 positions match TRBD1. Germline CDR1 MDHEN, CDR2 SYDVKM. The V segment lost 10 bases and the J segment 5 bases; nucleotides outside the gene matches: 0. This CDR3 comprises 10 residues. DNA of the CDR3: TGTGCCAACAGGGGGGAGACCCAGTACTTC. It specifies CANRGETQYF.

This clonotype was detected ten times or more. V usage is TRBV7-8 and J usage is TRBJ2-7; D is possibly TRBD2 (5 bases). This CDR3 region has 14 residues. Trimming removed 7 bases at V and 0 bases at J, with 13 bases between. The germline V gene encodes CDR1 SGHVS and CDR2 FQNEAQ. CDR3 DNA: TGTGCCAGCACCCTCGGGATTAGCTCCTACGAGCAGTACTTC. Its translation: CASTLGISSYEQYF.

This clonotype was detected a few times. The rearrangement uses TRBV27 and TRBJ2-1; TRBD2 agrees at 10 bases. Germline loops: CDR1 MNHEY, CDR2 SMNVEV (reference sequence). The length of the CDR3 is 14 residues. V shed 11 bases and J 6 bases; nucleotides not matched to a gene: 10. This chain's CDR3 is CACWAAGGRNEQFF. As DNA, the CDR3 is TGTGCCTGTTGGGCAGCGGGAGGGCGCAATGAGCAGTTCTTC.

The chain uses TRBV5-6 and TRBJ1-5, with D perhaps TRBD1 (6 bases). Germline CDR1 is SGHDT and CDR2 is YYEEEE. There are 15 residues in the CDR3. Trimming pared 4 bases from V and 6 bases from J, leaving 17 bases between. DNA of the CDR3: TGTGCCAGCAGCCCGGGCGAGGGGGGCAGTCAGCCCCAGCATTTT. Translating it yields CASSPGEGGSQPQHF.

V is TRBV2 and J is TRBJ2-7, with no clear D. Looked up from germline, CDR1 is SNHLY and CDR2 is FYNNEI. This CDR3 spans 13 amino acids. The V end lost 1 base, the J end lost 0 bases, and 4 bases lay between the germline ends. CDR3 nucleotides: TGTGCCAGCAGTGAAGGGAACTCCTACGAGCAGTACTTC. It specifies CASSEGNSYEQYF. The full variable domain, with the rest looked up from reference TRBV2 and TRBJ2-7, is EPEVTQTPSHQVTQMGQEVILRCVPISNHLYFYWYRQILGQKVEFLVSFYNNEISEKSEIFDDQFSVERPDGSNFTLKIRSTKLEDSAMYFCASSEGNSYEQYFGPGTRLTVT.

This clonotype was seen more than once but under ten times. The chain carries TRBV6-1 and TRBJ2-3; D may be TRBD1 (6 bases). Per the germline V gene, CDR1 is MNHNS and CDR2 is SASEGT. V lost 10 bases to trimming and J lost 1 base, with 12 bases between them. There are 13 residues in the CDR3. The CDR3 is CATEQGGTDTQYF. The CDR3 DNA reads TGTGCCACCGAACAGGGAGGCACAGATACGCAGTATTTT.

The chain's CDR3 is CASGMTENTEAFF. DNA for the CDR3: TGTGCCAGCGGCATGACAGAGAACACTGAAGCTTTCTTT. V is TRBV12-3 or TRBV12-4 and J is TRBJ1-1, with D maybe TRBD1 (5 bases). With 8 bases removed from V and 1 base from J, the gap between germline ends came to 11 bases. The CDR3 has 13 amino acids.

The chain links TRBV9 to TRBJ2-7; D could derive from TRBD1 or TRBD2 (5 bases each). This CDR3 has 15 amino acids. The V gene's germline CDR1 is SGDLS and CDR2 YYNGEE. Between the trimmed V and J ends, which lost 3 bases and 1 base, there was a span of 14 bases. The CDR3 reads CASSGGLTLSYEQYF. CDR3 DNA: TGTGCCAGCAGCGGGGGGTTGACACTATCCTACGAGCAGTACTTC.

This clonotype appeared a few times. The chain joins TRBV20-1 to TRBJ2-7, with 9 bases identical to TRBD1. The CDR3 runs to 13 residues. Germline CDR1 DFQATT, CDR2 SNEGSKA (reference sequence). V shed 6 bases, J shed 1 base, and the junction held 4 bases outside the gene matches. The CDR3: CSAGDRESYEQYF. As DNA, the CDR3 is TGCAGTGCAGGGGACAGGGAGTCCTACGAGCAGTACTTC.

The chain links TRBV6-1 to TRBJ2-7; no firm D call. The CDR3 extends over 15 amino acids. Germline V lookup: CDR1 MNHNS, CDR2 SASEGT. V gave up 6 bases and J gave up 0 bases, with 15 bases separating them. CDR3 sequence: CASSPNQNPSYEQYF. For the CDR3, the DNA is TGTGCCAGCAGCCCGAACCAAAACCCCTCCTACGAGCAGTACTTC.

The CDR3 sequence is CASSLGLQNTEAFF. CDR3 in DNA: TGTGCCAGCAGCTTAGGCTTACAGAACACTGAAGCTTTCTTT. This chain links TRBV11-2 with TRBJ1-1; D uncertain. Trimming left V 1 base short and J 1 base short, with 7 bases between. Germline CDR1 SGHAT, CDR2 FQNNGV. The CDR3 loop spans 14 amino acids.

This clonotype occurred a few times. The gene calls are TRBV19 and TRBJ1-2; tentative D call: TRBD1 (5 bases). Trimming shortened V by 7 bases and J by 5 bases, and 14 bases separated the two germline ends. The CDR3 covers 13 residues. Germline CDR1 LNHDA, CDR2 SQIVND (reference sequence). DNA of the CDR3: TGTGCCAGTACCCCCGGGGGGAGTTATGGCTACACCTTC. This encodes CASTPGGSYGYTF.

This clonotype was counted only a few times. The chain carries TRBV27 and TRBJ2-5, with D unclear. V lost 5 bases and J lost 0, with 13 bases in between. The V gene's germline CDR1 is MNHEY and CDR2 SMNVEV (reference sequence). The CDR3 spans 15 residues. CDR3 amino acids: CASSPSAAYQETQYF. CDR3 nucleotides: TGTGCCAGCAGTCCGAGCGCAGCGTACCAAGAGACCCAGTACTTC.

A word on this clonotype: A much bigger clone sits one base away, suggesting this may be a read error. This chain links TRBV28 with TRBJ2-2, with TRBD2 as a possible D gene (5 bases). Deletions cut 5 bases from V and 3 bases from J, with 13 bases between. Germline V lookup: CDR1 MDHEN, CDR2 SYDVKM. The CDR3 spans 15 residues. CDR3 residues: CASSPLRSDTGELFF. As DNA, the CDR3 is TGTGCCAGCAGTCCCCTCCGTAGCGACACCGGGGAGCTGTTTTTT.

This clonotype has ten or more counts. This rearrangement joins TRBV3-1 to TRBJ1-3, with unresolved D. This CDR3 contains 15 residues. Germline CDR1 reads LGHDT; CDR2 reads YNNKEL (reference sequence). The ends were cut back, 4 bases at V and 0 bases at J, with 10 bases in the middle. DNA of the CDR3: TGTGCCAGCAGCCTCCGGTCCTACTCTGGAAACACCATATATTTT. Protein: CASSLRSYSGNTIYF.

At least ten counts were recorded for this clonotype. The V call is TRBV5-1, the J call TRBJ1-4; D is unresolved. The CDR3 covers 15 residues. The V and J ends lost 0 bases and 2 bases respectively, with 8 bases between them. Germline V lookup: CDR1 SGHRS, CDR2 YFSETQ. For the CDR3, the DNA is TGCGCCAGCAGCTTGGCAGCGGCGACTAATGAAAAACTGTTTTTT. Its protein product is CASSLAAATNEKLFF.

On this clonotype: This clone may be a read error of a much larger clone one base away. The chain combines TRBV18 with TRBJ2-2, with D perhaps matching TRBD2 (6 bases). This CDR3 is 14 amino acids long. CDR1 and CDR2 (germline): KGHSH, LQKENI. This chain's CDR3 is CASSQGVNTGGLFF. The CDR3 region has the DNA TGTGCCAGCTCCCAGGGCGTGAACACCGGGGGGCTGTTTTTT. Filled out from reference TRBV18 and TRBJ2-2, the complete variable domain reads NAGVMQNPRHLVRRRGQEARLRCSPMKGHSHVYWYRQLPEEGLKFMVYLQKENIIDESGMPKERFSAEFPKEGPSILRIQQVVRGDSAAYFCASSQGVNTGGLFFGEGSRLTVL.

This clonotype has a count of ten or more. This chain connects TRBV27 to TRBJ1-2; 9 bases are a match to TRBD1. V trimming: 2 bases; J trimming: 1 base; junction bases outside the gene matches: 5. There are 16 residues in the CDR3. Germline CDR1 and CDR2: MNHEY and SMNVEV (reference sequence). Here the CDR3 reads CASSLLDRGLNYGYTF. The DNA of the CDR3 is TGTGCCAGCAGTTTACTGGACAGGGGACTTAACTATGGCTACACCTTC.

The CDR3 sequence: CASSTPGTYESPLHF. The CDR3 region has the DNA TGCGCCAGCAGCACTCCTGGGACCTATGAGTCGCCCCTCCACTTT. The chain has TRBV4-1 and TRBJ1-6, with D maybe TRBD1 (5 bases). The V end was cut by 5 bases, the J end by 13 bases, with 21 bases between. The CDR3 has 15 amino acids. CDR1 MGHRA and CDR2 YSYEKL come from the germline V gene.

About this clonotype itself: This may be a read error: a much more frequent sequence differs by one nucleotide. This sequence joins TRBV12-3 or TRBV12-4 and TRBJ2-1, with TRBD1 matching 7 bases. The CDR3 length is 15 residues. CDR3 sequence: CASRELGQSDNEQLF. CDR3 in DNA: TGTGCCAGCAGGGAACTGGGACAGTCGGACAATGAGCAGCTCTTC.

The J gene is TRBJ2-3, the V gene TRBV24-1; D perhaps matches TRBD2 (5 bases). In germline, CDR1 is KGHDR, CDR2 SFDVKD. With 4 bases removed from V and 0 bases from J, the gap between germline ends came to 13 bases. The CDR3 is 16 residues long. CDR3 sequence: CATSDPQAASTDTQYF. Here the CDR3 DNA reads TGTGCCACCAGTGACCCTCAAGCGGCTAGCACAGATACGCAGTATTTT.

In this sample, this clonotype turned up a few times. V and J are TRBV25-1 and TRBJ2-7; D not resolved. CDR3 size: 12 residues. CDR1 and CDR2 from the germline V gene are MGHDK and SYGVNS. Trimming stripped 3 bases from V and 5 bases from J, with 8 bases between. DNA of the CDR3: TGTGCCAGCAGTGATGGCAGTAACGAGCAGTACTTC. It codes for CASSDGSNEQYF.